The rows below give T cell receptor beta chains drawn from one sample of a study of human T cells and chemical hapten exposure. TCRdb recomputed calls from the RACE reads with MiXCR, one row per CDR3 protein. The sample includes 150,000 to 200,000 distinct CDR3 sequences, more than 20% of them seen just once. Sequencing was performed on whole blood, taken in connection with sensitization to the hapten diphenylcyclopropenone (DPC). All receptors derive from a middle-aged woman with alopecia areata. Some clones in this sample may be carry-over from other donors' samples. The CDR3 runs from the conserved cysteine through the conserved F or W. The D gene is left open where the match is weak. A row's size may be missing; if present it is once, few, many or a size class.

j_call: TRBJ1-6
v_call: TRBV28
d_call: .
clone_size: few
cdr3_nt: TGTGCCAGCAGTGATCGTAATTCACCCCTCCACTTT
cdr3_aa: CASSDRNSPLHF

j_call: TRBJ2-7
v_call: TRBV13
d_call: .
clone_size: .
cdr3_nt: TGTGCCAGCAGCTTCGGTAGGCGGGCCCCCGAGCAGTACTTC
cdr3_aa: CASSFGRRAPEQYF

j_call: TRBJ2-1
v_call: TRBV27
d_call: .
clone_size: many
cdr3_nt: TGTGCCAGCAGCCCCGGAGGAAGCGGAGTGGGGTACAATGAGCAGTTCTTC
cdr3_aa: CASSPGGSGVGYNEQFF

j_call: TRBJ1-1
v_call: TRBV12-3/TRBV12-4
d_call: TRBD1
clone_size: few
cdr3_nt: TGTGCCAGCAGTTCGCTGGACAGGGGTGGTGAAGCTTTCTTT
cdr3_aa: CASSSLDRGGEAFF

j_call: TRBJ2-1
v_call: TRBV7-6
d_call: .
clone_size: .
cdr3_nt: TGTGCCAGCAGCTTAGCTGGCCCCTCGAGTTACAATGAGCAGTTCTTC
cdr3_aa: CASSLAGPSSYNEQFF

j_call: TRBJ2-1
v_call: TRBV7-9
d_call: TRBD1
clone_size: few
cdr3_nt: TGTGCCAGCAGCCCCACAGGGGGCTTCGGGGATGAGCAGTTCTTC
cdr3_aa: CASSPTGGFGDEQFF

j_call: TRBJ1-5
v_call: TRBV27
d_call: .
clone_size: .
cdr3_nt: TGTGCCAGCAGTCCCCGACCAGCGGGTCAGCCCCAGCATTTT
cdr3_aa: CASSPRPAGQPQHF

j_call: TRBJ2-2
v_call: TRBV20-1
d_call: TRBD2
clone_size: .
cdr3_nt: TGCAGTGCTCTCCGGGGCAGCGGGAGTGACGGGGAGCTGTTTTTT
cdr3_aa: CSALRGSGSDGELFF

j_call: TRBJ2-1
v_call: TRBV29-1
d_call: TRBD2
clone_size: few
cdr3_nt: TGCAGCGTTCGCGGGAGGTCCTACAATGAGCAGTTCTTC
cdr3_aa: CSVRGRSYNEQFF

j_call: TRBJ2-3
v_call: TRBV9
d_call: .
clone_size: .
cdr3_nt: TGTGCCAGCAGCGTATATGGAGAGGTCTCTGGTACGCAGTATTTT
cdr3_aa: CASSVYGEVSGTQYF

j_call: TRBJ1-4
v_call: TRBV5-1
d_call: .
clone_size: .
cdr3_nt: TGCGCCAGCAGCTTGTCCAGGGTTCAGGAAAAACTGTTTTTT
cdr3_aa: CASSLSRVQEKLFF

j_call: TRBJ2-5
v_call: TRBV11-2
d_call: .
clone_size: few
cdr3_nt: TGTGCCAGCAGCCCGCCTGGGAAACTGGAGACCCAGTACTTC
cdr3_aa: CASSPPGKLETQYF

j_call: TRBJ2-5
v_call: TRBV6-5
d_call: TRBD2
clone_size: few
cdr3_nt: TGTGCCAGCTTTGGCGGGAGATGGGGGGAGACCCAGTACTTC
cdr3_aa: CASFGGRWGETQYF

j_call: TRBJ2-3
v_call: TRBV20-1
d_call: TRBD1
clone_size: few
cdr3_nt: TGCAGTGCCCTCGGACAGGGGGCGTCAGATACGCAGTATTTT
cdr3_aa: CSALGQGASDTQYF

j_call: TRBJ1-2
v_call: TRBV20-1
d_call: TRBD1
clone_size: .
cdr3_nt: TGCAGTGCTCAGAAGGGACAGGGCTATGGCTACACCTTC
cdr3_aa: CSAQKGQGYGYTF

j_call: TRBJ1-4
v_call: TRBV7-2
d_call: .
clone_size: .
cdr3_nt: TGTGCCAGCAGCTTGCCCCAGGGTAGTGAAAAACTGTTTTTT
cdr3_aa: CASSLPQGSEKLFF

j_call: TRBJ2-7
v_call: TRBV18
d_call: TRBD2
clone_size: .
cdr3_nt: TGTGCCAGCTCACCGGCGGGAGCCCCCTCCTACGAGCAGTACTTC
cdr3_aa: CASSPAGAPSYEQYF

j_call: TRBJ2-2
v_call: TRBV6-6
d_call: .
clone_size: few
cdr3_nt: TGTGCCAGCAGTTCTCAGAGCACCGGGGAGCTGTTTTTT
cdr3_aa: CASSSQSTGELFF

j_call: TRBJ1-1
v_call: TRBV5-1
d_call: TRBD1
clone_size: .
cdr3_nt: TGCGCCAGCAGCTCAGGGGGCGCGAACACTGAAGCTTTCTTT
cdr3_aa: CASSSGGANTEAFF

j_call: TRBJ2-1
v_call: TRBV4-3
d_call: TRBD2
clone_size: .
cdr3_nt: TGCGCCAGCAGCCAAAGGACTAGCTACAATGAGCAGTTCTTC
cdr3_aa: CASSQRTSYNEQFF

j_call: TRBJ2-2
v_call: TRBV28
d_call: .
clone_size: .
cdr3_nt: TGTGCCAGCACCCCTAGGCTAGCTGGCGCCGGGGAGCTGTTTTTT
cdr3_aa: CASTPRLAGAGELFF

j_call: TRBJ1-2
v_call: TRBV28
d_call: .
clone_size: .
cdr3_nt: TGTGCCAGCAGTTTCCCCGGCTCAAGGGGTGGCTACACCTTC
cdr3_aa: CASSFPGSRGGYTF